This TCR beta chain was sequenced for a study of cytomegalovirus exposure and HLA in healthy donors. Turning to the study itself: Most genotyped donors, over 70% of around 370, had Caucasian-associated genetic ancestry.

Germline V gene lookup returns CDR1 SEHNR and CDR2 FQNEAQ (reference sequence). V shed 5 bases and J 5 bases; nucleotides not matched to a gene: 7. The CDR3 length is 15 residues. PCR employed 60 Vbeta and 13 Jbeta primers. Authors' data handling: Among the unique TCR beta chains that a later analysis counted, about 79 million in all, 9.5 million to 11 million were shared. Sequenced by immunoSEQ multiplex PCR; TCRdb stores in-frame clones only, minus some. From that table come the V and J calls and clone size; the DNA was used to work out D and trimming. The data hold about 130,000 clones, with around four fifths observed a single time.

The sequence derives from a woman aged 40 to 49 in good health and CMV-seropositive. The specimen sequenced was PBMCs. This rearrangement joins TRBV7-9 to TRBJ2-2; 8 bases are shared with TRBD2. The DNA for the CDR3 is TGTGCCAGCAGCCCCGGACTAGCCGGTACCGGGGAGCTGTTTTTT. Protein sequence: CASSPGLAGTGELFF.